This T cell receptor beta chain was captured by sequencing in a study of blood T cells in healthy people across ages. For the second PCR, which ran for about 6 to 11 cycles, a sample-barcoded 5' primer and a J-beta primer mix were used. One entry per CDR3 protein, called by TCRdb with MiXCR from the 5' RACE reads. The sample holds over 700,000 distinct CDR3 sequences, 25% seen once. A further study also used this sample, focusing on T cells of mothers and their children.

The source of this sequence is a boy younger than 18 in good health. Material: blood.

The CDR3 DNA reads TGCGCCAGCAGCCGCAACCGGGACAGTAACTATGGCTACACCTTC. This gives the protein CASSRNRDSNYGYTF. The rearrangement links TRBV5-1 to TRBJ1-2; 7 nucleotides line up with TRBD1. The germline gives CDR1 SGHRS, CDR2 YFSETQ. CDR3 length: 15 amino acids. Trimming took 4 bases from V and 1 from J; bases not matched to a gene: 7.